The 8 T cell receptor beta chains below come from one sample, sequenced in a study of regulatory T cells in long-lasting Graves disease. Time point specified: newly diagnosed GD, antithyroid drugs for less than 3 months. TCR sequences were obtained from RNA taken from PBMCs. Relying on iRepertoire HTBI primers and Arm-PCR of CDR3 regions, the team built TCR beta libraries. TCRdb reanalysed the multiplex PCR reads using MiXCR and keeps one entry per CDR3 protein. The top ten hold roughly 15% of the sample, which has about 450,000 distinct CDR3 sequences, approximately 14% seen once. This same sample was also taken into another study, of T cells in Graves' hyperthyroidism and ophthalmopathy.

The material sequenced was peripheral blood mononuclear cells (PBMCs), taken at new diagnosis, from a patient treated with antithyroid drugs. These receptors originate from a woman between 45 and 60 years old with Graves disease.

The J gene is TRBJ2-2, the V gene TRBV28; D gene uncertain. From germline, CDR1 is MDHEN and CDR2 SYDVKM. This CDR3 has 14 amino acids. The ends were cut back, 4 bases at V and 8 bases at J, with 14 bases in the middle. The CDR3 loop reads CASSSSTLAGELFF. CDR3 sequence (DNA): TGTGCCAGCAGTTCCTCGACGCTGGCTGGGGAGCTGTTTTTT. Combining the CDR3 with reference TRBV28 and TRBJ2-2 gives the whole variable domain DVKVTQSSRYLVKRTGEKVFLECVQDMDHENMFWYRQDPGLGLRLIYFSYDVKMKEKGDIPEGYSVSREKKERFSLILESASTNQTSMYLCASSSSTLAGELFFGEGSRLTVL.

J is TRBJ2-3 and V is TRBV7-2; 10 positions agree with TRBD1. CDR1 is SGHTA, CDR2 FQGNSA, per germline. Trimming cost V 1 base and J 6 bases; bases outside gene matches: 7. The CDR3 loop spans 16 amino acids. CDR3 sequence (DNA): TGTGCCAGCAGCTTAGGAATGACAGGGGGCGCCGATACGCAGTATTTT. This gives the protein CASSLGMTGGADTQYF.

This clonotype was seen a handful of times. The chain joins TRBV28 to TRBJ2-7; 8 bases match TRBD2. The CDR3 has 15 amino acids. Germline V CDR1 and CDR2: MDHEN, SYDVKM. V lost 2 bases, J lost 6 bases, and 9 bases stayed unmatched. CDR3 bases: TGTGCCAGCAGTTTAGAGCGGGAGCCACCTTTCGAGCAGTACTTC. It codes for CASSLEREPPFEQYF.

This clonotype was seen only a few times. A much larger clonotype is one base distant, so this may be a read error. This rearrangement joins TRBV5-8 to TRBJ2-1, with 9 bases lining up with TRBD2. CDR1 and CDR2 (germline): SGHTS, YDEGEE. Germline trimming cut 4 bases from V and 2 bases from J; bases unmatched to any gene: 7. This CDR3 is 16 amino acids long. The CDR3 here is CASSLGLATTYNEQFF. CDR3 in DNA: TGTGCCAGCAGCCTCGGACTAGCGACGACCTACAATGAGCAGTTCTTC.

This clonotype occurred many times. This sequence joins TRBV12-3 or TRBV12-4 and TRBJ1-1; D not certain. The CDR3 extends over 13 amino acids. The V end lost 3 bases, the J end lost 3 bases, and 8 bases lay between the germline ends. Here the CDR3 reads CASSLREYTEAFF. The CDR3, as DNA: TGTGCCAGCAGTTTGAGGGAGTACACTGAAGCTTTCTTT.

This clonotype was counted ten times or more. The chain is built from TRBV12-3 or TRBV12-4 and TRBJ2-2; 10 nucleotides line up with TRBD2. V lost 5 bases and J lost 5; bases outside the gene matches: 11. The CDR3 contains 17 residues. The CDR3 reads CASSRAGGPSGTGELFF. The CDR3 DNA reads as TGTGCCAGCAGTCGAGCGGGAGGGCCCTCGGGAACCGGGGAGCTGTTTTTT.

This clonotype was observed a few times. This sequence joins TRBV29-1 and TRBJ2-3, with a weak D call TRBD2 (7 bases). Germline V gene sequence: CDR1 SQVTM, CDR2 ANQGSEA. This CDR3 has 15 amino acids. The V end lost 1 base, the J end lost 4 bases, and 15 bases lay between the germline ends. The chain's CDR3 is CSVEGLGGLPDTQYF. The CDR3 nucleotides read TGCAGCGTTGAAGGTCTCGGGGGGCTCCCAGATACGCAGTATTTT.

This clonotype came up a few times. J is TRBJ2-2 and V is TRBV19; 12 bases agree with TRBD2. Germline trimming cut 4 bases from V and 7 bases from J; bases unmatched to any gene: 10. There are 17 residues in the CDR3. The germline gives CDR1 LNHDA, CDR2 SQIVND (reference sequence). The CDR3 sequence is CASSKGLAGVTVGELFF. The CDR3 DNA reads as TGTGCCAGTAGTAAGGGACTAGCGGGCGTCACCGTCGGGGAGCTGTTTTTT.